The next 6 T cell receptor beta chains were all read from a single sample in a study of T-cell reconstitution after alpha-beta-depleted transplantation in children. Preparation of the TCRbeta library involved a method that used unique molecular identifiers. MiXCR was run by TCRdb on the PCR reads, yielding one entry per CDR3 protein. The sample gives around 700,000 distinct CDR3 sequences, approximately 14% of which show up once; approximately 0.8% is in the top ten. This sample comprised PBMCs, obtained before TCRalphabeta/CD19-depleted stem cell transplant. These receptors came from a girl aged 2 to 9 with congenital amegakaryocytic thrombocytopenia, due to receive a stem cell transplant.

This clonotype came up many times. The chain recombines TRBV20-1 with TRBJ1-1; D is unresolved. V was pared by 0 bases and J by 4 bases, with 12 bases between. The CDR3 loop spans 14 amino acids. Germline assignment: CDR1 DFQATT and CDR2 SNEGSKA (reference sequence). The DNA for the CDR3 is TGCAGTGCTAGAGATGGGGTAGGGATCACTGAAGCTTTCTTT. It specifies CSARDGVGITEAFF.

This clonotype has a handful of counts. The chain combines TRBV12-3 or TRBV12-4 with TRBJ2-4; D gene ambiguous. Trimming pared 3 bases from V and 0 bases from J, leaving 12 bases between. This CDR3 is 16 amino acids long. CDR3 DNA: TGTGCCAGCAGTTTCGGTCCGGGCCTAGCCAAAAACATTCAGTACTTC. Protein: CASSFGPGLAKNIQYF.

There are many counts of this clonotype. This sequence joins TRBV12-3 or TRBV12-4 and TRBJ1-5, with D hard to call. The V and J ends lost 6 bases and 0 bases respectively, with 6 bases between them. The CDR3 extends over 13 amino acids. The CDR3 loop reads CASRQYSNQPQHF. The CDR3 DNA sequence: TGTGCCAGCAGACAGTATAGCAATCAGCCCCAGCATTTT.

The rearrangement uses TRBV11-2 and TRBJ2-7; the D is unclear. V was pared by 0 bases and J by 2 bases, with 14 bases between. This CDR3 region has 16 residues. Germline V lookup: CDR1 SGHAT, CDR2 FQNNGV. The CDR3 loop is CASSLDLGRTTYEQYF. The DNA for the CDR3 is TGTGCCAGCAGCTTAGATCTAGGACGGACGACCTACGAGCAGTACTTC.

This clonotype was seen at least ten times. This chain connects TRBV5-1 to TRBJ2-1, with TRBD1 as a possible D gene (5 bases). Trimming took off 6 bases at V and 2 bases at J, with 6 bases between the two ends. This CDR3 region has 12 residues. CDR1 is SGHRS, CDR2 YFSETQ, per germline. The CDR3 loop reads CASKDTYNEQFF. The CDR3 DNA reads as TGCGCCAGCAAGGACACCTACAATGAGCAGTTCTTC.

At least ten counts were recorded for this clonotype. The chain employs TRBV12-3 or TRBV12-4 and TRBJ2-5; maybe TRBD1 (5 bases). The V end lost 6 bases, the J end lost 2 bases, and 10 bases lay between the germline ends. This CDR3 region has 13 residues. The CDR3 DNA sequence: TGTGCCAGCAGCGAAGACAGTCAAGAGACCCAGTACTTC. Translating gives CASSEDSQETQYF.